The source of this T cell receptor beta chain is a study of T cells in Graves' hyperthyroidism and ophthalmopathy. RNA transcripts were the template for amplifying TCR beta CDR3 regions. The HTBI set primed first-round TCR CDR3 RT-PCR. TCRdb re-called the multiplex PCR reads with MiXCR, one entry per CDR3 protein. In the table there are almost 500,000 distinct CDR3 sequences, 22% of which are singletons. This clonotype has ten or more counts. The V and J ends lost 2 bases and 5 bases respectively, with 4 bases between them. The CDR3 is 12 amino acids. The origin of this receptor is a woman in her 70s with Graves' ophthalmopathy. The specimen was blood. V gene TRBV12-3 or TRBV12-4 combines with J gene TRBJ1-5, with no clear D. The CDR3, as DNA: TGTGCCAGCAGTTTACAGGATCAGCCCCAGCATTTT. Translated: CASSLQDQPQHF.